This T cell receptor beta chain was found in a study of OX40 agonist ivuxolimab in advanced cancers. Study-wide background: Patients in dose escalation had liver, melanoma, kidney or head and neck cancers. The study's findings and limits: Near-lowest levels of clonal expansion characterized partial responders at 0.1-3.0 mg/kg.

Clones were sequenced by immunoSEQ multiplex PCR, and TCRdb holds only the in-frame ones, with some missing. The sample contains tens of thousands of clones, roughly 87% of which appear only once. The CDR3 extends over 15 amino acids. Germline V CDR1 and CDR2: ENHRY, SYGVKD. V was clipped by 3 bases and J by 4 bases, with 15 bases between them. This clone was counted between two and nine times. What it binds is not known. The chain uses TRBV10-3 and TRBJ1-2; D remains unclear. The sample consisted of CD4+ or CD8+ T cells sorted from blood, taken in a trial of the OX40 agonist ivuxolimab. This receptor was taken from an adult with an advanced solid tumor such as melanoma, head and neck, liver or kidney cancer. CDR3 sequence (DNA): TGTGCCATCAGTGACCTAAGGACGGACCTCTATGGCTACACCTTC. It translates to CAISDLRTDLYGYTF.